This T cell receptor (beta chain) was documented in a study of CD8 T cells in ankylosing spondylitis. For TCR beta, libraries came from quantitative 5'-RACE with molecular barcodes. TCRdb re-called the 5' RACE reads with MiXCR, one entry per CDR3 protein. This sample has around 770,000 distinct CDR3 sequences, with around 20% found just once. This clonotype was detected a few times. Its antigen is currently unknown. Broader study findings: Researchers reportedly found disease-linked clones significantly enriched in matched ankylosing spondylitis synovial fluid. Seemingly distinctive of ankylosing spondylitis blood was a TCR beta motif formed by eight highly homologous variants.

Sequencing was done on a sample of blood, either unsorted or a sorted T cell fraction (not recorded which). This receptor was obtained from a male donor with ankylosing spondylitis.

DNA for the CDR3: TGTGCCAGCAGCCAAGGAACCAGGGAGGGAAGTTCACCCCTCCACTTT. This sequence encodes CASSQGTREGSSPLHF. The V gene is TRBV3-1, the J gene TRBJ1-6; TRBD1 is a possible D gene (5 bases). V lost 1 base, J lost 9 bases, and 16 bases lay in between. Germline values: CDR1 LGHDT, CDR2 YNNKEL (reference sequence). This CDR3 has 16 amino acids.